This T cell receptor beta chain comes out of a study of technical replicates of blood from four donors. The method was immunoSEQ multiplex PCR; TCRdb's version includes in-frame clones alone and lacks a portion of them. The sample carries about 70,000 clones, 95% to 97% recorded once. Germline V gene lookup returns CDR1 MNHEY and CDR2 SVGAGI. V was trimmed by 7 bases and J by 0 bases, leaving 13 bases between them. The CDR3 sequence is 14 residues long. The V call is TRBV6-5, the J call TRBJ2-7; weak D call: TRBD2 (6 bases). The sequence derives from a human donor in good health. The sample comprised T cells isolated from PBMCs. CDR3 nucleotide sequence: TGTGCCAGCAATTCCGGGAGCGGCTCCTACGAGCAGTACTTC. Protein: CASNSGSGSYEQYF.